This T cell receptor beta chain was identified during a study of T cells in tumors and immune-related adverse events. This CDR3 region has 15 residues. Germline values: CDR1 MRHNA, CDR2 SNTAGT. V lost 2 bases, J lost 6 bases, and 16 bases lay in between. This clone is medium-sized within its sample. Profiling relied on immunoSEQ multiplex PCR, and the TCRdb table lists in-frame clones only, not all of them. Here the sample spans 4,000 to 6,000 clones, approximately 65% being singletons. The origin of this receptor is a female donor with metastatic renal cell carcinoma. The source material was gut tissue, sampled from a patient treated with anti-PD-1 therapy. The chain recombines TRBV6-4 with TRBJ1-2, with D perhaps matching TRBD1 (6 bases). CDR3 region: CASSDTPQGLDGYTF. The CDR3 nucleotides are TGTGCCAGCAGTGACACCCCACAGGGCTTGGATGGCTACACCTTC.